The 25 T cell receptor beta chains listed next were all sequenced from one sample in a study of blood T cell repertoires in COVID-19. TCRdb's table, derived via immunoSEQ multiplex PCR, lists solely in-frame clones and lacks some. The sample holds 190,000 or so clones, about 80% seen once. Sequencing was carried out using PBMCs or T cells enriched from blood (not recorded which). The source is a man aged 35-49 years who had recovered from COVID-19.

The chain recombines TRBV10-2 with TRBJ1-5, with 8 bases aligning to TRBD1. Looked up from germline, CDR1 is WSHSY and CDR2 is SAAADI. V lost 3 bases and J lost 3; bases outside the gene matches: 7. The CDR3 is made up of 16 amino acids. This chain's CDR3 is CASSERQGRPNQPQHF. CDR3 nucleotide sequence: TGCGCCAGCAGTGAACGACAGGGGCGACCCAATCAGCCCCAGCATTTT.

The chain is built from TRBV5-8 and TRBJ2-5; 8 nucleotides agree with TRBD1. The CDR3 spans 16 residues. CDR1 and CDR2 (germline): SGHTS, YDEGEE. V was clipped by 4 bases and J by 5 bases; unmatched bases: 13. CDR3 in amino acids: CASSSTGTGGLETQYF. The DNA of the CDR3 is TGTGCCAGCAGCAGTACCGGGACAGGAGGATTGGAGACCCAGTACTTC.

The rearrangement links TRBV5-1 to TRBJ2-5; 10 bases line up with TRBD2. CDR1 and CDR2 from the germline V gene are SGHRS and YFSETQ. The V gene end was trimmed by 0 bases and the J gene end by 5 bases; junction bases not matched to a gene: 4. This CDR3 is 15 amino acids long. Here the CDR3 reads CASSLEGLALETQYF. For the CDR3, the DNA is TGCGCCAGCAGCTTGGAGGGACTAGCGTTGGAGACCCAGTACTTC.

This clone occurred once. CDR3 sequence: CSVDDGFGDISTNEKLFF. The CDR3 region has the DNA TGCAGCGTTGATGATGGCTTTGGGGACATTTCAACTAATGAAAAACTGTTTTTT. J is TRBJ1-4 and V is TRBV29-1; D might be TRBD1 (6 bases). V was trimmed by 3 bases and J by 0 bases, leaving 20 bases between them. CDR1 is SQVTM and CDR2 is ANQGSEA in the germline V gene. CDR3 size: 18 residues.

The rearrangement joins TRBV24-1 to TRBJ2-2; the D gene is possibly TRBD1 (5 bases). With 5 bases removed from V and 2 bases from J, the gap between germline ends came to 17 bases. CDR3 length: 17 residues. Germline assignment: CDR1 KGHDR and CDR2 SFDVKD. CDR3 region: CATSVPLGQGNTGELFF. CDR3 sequence (DNA): TGTGCCACCAGTGTCCCTCTAGGGCAGGGTAACACCGGGGAGCTGTTTTTT.

The chain is built from TRBV5-5 and TRBJ1-5; the match to TRBD1 covers 7 bases. This CDR3 has 17 amino acids. The germline gives CDR1 SGHKS, CDR2 YYEKEE (reference sequence). V lost 4 bases, J lost 3 bases, and 13 bases stayed unmatched. CDR3 protein: CASSPTGVTGPNQPQHF. CDR3 bases: TGTGCCAGCAGCCCAACTGGCGTGACAGGGCCCAATCAGCCCCAGCATTTT. The whole variable domain, remainder taken from reference TRBV5-5 and TRBJ1-5, is DAGVTQSPTHLIKTRGQQVTLRCSPISGHKSVSWYQQVLGQGPQFIFQYYEKEERGRGNFPDRFSARQFPNYSSELNVNALLLGDSALYLCASSPTGVTGPNQPQHFGDGTRLSIL.

This clone has just one count. The J gene is TRBJ1-2, the V gene TRBV3-1 (or the pseudogene TRBV3-2); D is unclear. V gave up 4 bases and J gave up 1 base, with 16 bases separating them. The V gene's germline CDR1 is LGHDT and CDR2 YNNKEL (reference sequence). The CDR3 is 16 amino acids. Written as DNA, the CDR3 is TGTGCCAGCAGCCTCCGAGGGCAGGAACGTAACTATGGCTACACCTTC. Amino acids: CASSLRGQERNYGYTF.

Only one count was recorded for this clone. The V call is TRBV7-2, the J call TRBJ1-5; D uncertain. The CDR3 runs 15 residues. The germline V and J ends were trimmed by 5 bases and 4 bases, with 15 bases remaining between them. The germline CDR1 and CDR2 sequences are SGHTA and FQGNSA. CDR3 DNA: TGTGCCAGCAGCGCTCCAGGCAGCACTAATCAGCCCCAGCATTTT. It specifies CASSAPGSTNQPQHF.

This sequence joins TRBV2 and TRBJ2-2; no firm D call. Germline V lookup: CDR1 SNHLY, CDR2 FYNNEI. This CDR3 has 16 residues. Deletions cut 4 bases from V and 0 bases from J, with 12 bases between. The CDR3 DNA reads as TGTGCCAGCAGTGGAGGTGTCGGCTCGAACACCGGGGAGCTGTTTTTT. Protein sequence: CASSGGVGSNTGELFF.

This clone turned up a few times. This chain uses TRBV7-2 with TRBJ1-1; D might be TRBD1 (5 bases). Germline V CDR1 and CDR2: SGHTA, FQGNSA. With 1 base removed from V and 5 bases from J, the gap between germline ends came to 14 bases. This CDR3 region has 15 residues. Here the CDR3 reads CASSLGVRAVTEAFF. In DNA, the CDR3 is TGTGCCAGCAGCTTAGGGGTCAGGGCAGTGACTGAAGCTTTCTTT. The complete variable domain, with remaining parts taken from reference TRBV7-2 and TRBJ1-1, reads GAGVSQSPSNKVTEKGKDVELRCDPISGHTALYWYRQSLGQGLEFLIYFQGNSAPDKSGLPSDRFSAERTGGSVSTLTIQRTQQEDSAVYLCASSLGVRAVTEAFFGQGTRLTVV.

This chain connects TRBV19 to TRBJ2-7; the match to TRBD1 covers 10 bases. This CDR3 contains 14 residues. Trimming removed 6 bases from V and 4 bases from J; junction bases left unmatched: 6. Germline-derived CDR1 and CDR2 are LNHDA and SQIVND (reference sequence). CDR3 DNA sequence: TGTGCCAGTAGCCCGGGACAGGGGAGATACGAGCAGTACTTC. Its protein is CASSPGQGRYEQYF.

This sequence joins TRBV5-1 and TRBJ2-5; TRBD2 matches at 9 bases. The J segment lost 5 bases and the V segment lost 4 bases, leaving 9 bases of the junction unmatched. Germline CDR1 reads SGHRS; CDR2 reads YFSETQ. The CDR3 totals 15 residues. DNA of the CDR3: TGCGCCAGCAGCCGTATAGCGGGGGTCGGGGAGACCCAGTACTTC. Translated, it gives CASSRIAGVGETQYF.

The chain has TRBV5-8 and TRBJ2-1; TRBD2 is a possible D gene (5 bases). The CDR3 runs to 19 residues. The germline V gene encodes CDR1 SGHTS and CDR2 YDEGEE. Trimming stripped 4 bases from V and 1 base from J, with 24 bases between. The CDR3 region has the DNA TGTGCCAGCAGCCCCCGGTTATCGACCCATTCGGGATCCTACAATGAGCAGTTCTTC. This codes for CASSPRLSTHSGSYNEQFF.

In this sample, this clone turned up a few times. The CDR3, as DNA: TGCGCCAGCAGCCAAGAGGGACTAGCGGGGACTTACAATGAGCAGTTCTTC. Amino acids: CASSQEGLAGTYNEQFF. V usage is TRBV4-1 and J usage is TRBJ2-1, with 13 bases that match TRBD2. With 0 bases clipped from V and 4 bases from J, the junction kept 3 bases outside the gene matches. Germline CDR1 MGHRA, CDR2 YSYEKL. The length of the CDR3 is 17 residues.

This sequence joins TRBV5-8 and TRBJ1-5, with 10 bases that match TRBD1. The V and J ends lost 5 bases and 3 bases, in that order; junction bases with no gene match: 5. In germline, CDR1 is SGHTS, CDR2 YDEGEE. The CDR3 sequence is 15 residues long. In DNA form, the CDR3 reads TGTGCCAGCAGGTCCGGGACAGGGGCCAATCAGCCCCAGCATTTT. Encoded protein: CASRSGTGANQPQHF.

J is TRBJ1-3 and V is TRBV5-4; D might be TRBD1 (6 bases). The CDR3 length is 17 residues. V shed 2 bases and J shed 0 bases, with 15 bases lying between them. In germline, CDR1 is SGHNT, CDR2 YYREEE (reference sequence). The CDR3 sequence: CASSFYWGPHSGNTIYF. CDR3 bases: TGTGCCAGCAGCTTTTACTGGGGGCCTCACTCTGGAAACACCATATATTTT.

V gene TRBV4-2 combines with J gene TRBJ2-7, with 9 bases fitting TRBD2. This CDR3 region has 16 residues. Germline V gives CDR1 LGHNA, CDR2 YNFKEQ. Trimming cost V 1 base and J 2 bases; bases outside gene matches: 6. CDR3 DNA: TGTGCCAGCAGCCAAGGGGCTAGCGGGGCCGCCTACGAGCAGTACTTC. This codes for CASSQGASGAAYEQYF.

V is TRBV5-5 and J is TRBJ2-7; tentative D call: TRBD2 (6 bases). CDR1 and CDR2 (germline): SGHKS, YYEKEE (reference sequence). The V gene lost 3 bases and the J gene lost 2 bases, with 24 bases spanning the gap. This CDR3 contains 18 residues. Here the CDR3 reads CASSWSAGGGKAPYEQYF. The CDR3 DNA reads as TGTGCCAGCAGCTGGTCAGCGGGTGGAGGGAAAGCCCCCTACGAGCAGTACTTC. The entire variable domain, with the rest obtained from reference TRBV5-5 and TRBJ2-7, is as follows: DAGVTQSPTHLIKTRGQQVTLRCSPISGHKSVSWYQQVLGQGPQFIFQYYEKEERGRGNFPDRFSARQFPNYSSELNVNALLLGDSALYLCASSWSAGGGKAPYEQYFGPGTRLTVT.

This chain uses TRBV10-3 with TRBJ2-1; TRBD1 might be the D (6 bases). From germline, CDR1 is ENHRY and CDR2 SYGVKD. The ends were cut back, 7 bases at V and 4 bases at J, with 14 bases in the middle. This CDR3 region has 14 residues. The CDR3 nucleotides are TGTGCCATCAAGGACAGTGGGGGTTACAATGAGCAGTTCTTC. Translating it yields CAIKDSGGYNEQFF.

This chain uses TRBV2 with TRBJ2-7; TRBD1 is a possible D gene (6 bases). The ends were cut back, 10 bases at V and 3 bases at J, with 19 bases in the middle. The germline gives CDR1 SNHLY, CDR2 FYNNEI. The CDR3 consists of 14 residues. As DNA, the CDR3 is TGTGCCACCTCCCGGGAAGCAGGGGTCTACGAGCAGTACTTC. Residues: CATSREAGVYEQYF. Together with reference TRBV2 and TRBJ2-7, the CDR3 gives the full variable domain: EPEVTQTPSHQVTQMGQEVILRCVPISNHLYFYWYRQILGQKVEFLVSFYNNEISEKSEIFDDQFSVERPDGSNFTLKIRSTKLEDSAMYFCATSREAGVYEQYFGPGTRLTVT.

Here the CDR3 reads CATERTSGAYNEQFF. CDR3 sequence (DNA): TGTGCCACCGAGAGGACTAGCGGAGCTTACAATGAGCAGTTCTTC. This sequence joins TRBV19 and TRBJ2-1; 10 nucleotides align to TRBD2. V lost 10 bases to trimming and J lost 4 bases; unmatched junction nucleotides: 10. Germline V gene data show CDR1 as LNHDA and CDR2 as SQIVND (reference sequence). This CDR3 is built from 15 residues. Based on the CDR3 plus reference TRBV19 and TRBJ2-1, the full variable domain is DGGITQSPKYLFRKEGQNVTLSCEQNLNHDAMYWYRQDPGQGLRLIYYSQIVNDFQKGDIAEGYSVSREKKESFPLTVTSAQKNPTAFYLCATERTSGAYNEQFFGPGTRLTVL.

The chain has TRBV3-1 (or the pseudogene TRBV3-2) and TRBJ1-2, with D hard to call. Trimming removed 1 base at V and 13 bases at J, with 13 bases between. The CDR3 runs 12 residues. Germline values: CDR1 LGHDT, CDR2 YNNKEL (reference sequence). CDR3 region: CASSQAGSVCTF. CDR3 DNA sequence: TGTGCCAGCAGCCAAGCGGGTTCCGTCTGCACCTTC.

The chain links TRBV21-1 to TRBJ2-5; the DNA was not compared with TRBD1, the D call given in the table. TRBV21-1 constitutes a pseudogene. The CDR3 length is 18 residues. Here the CDR3 reads CASSNLNTKSEEKETQYF. CDR3 coding DNA: TGTGCCAGCAGCAACTTAAACACAAAGTCTGAAGAAAAAGAGACCCAGTACTTC.

This rearrangement joins TRBV3-1 (or the pseudogene TRBV3-2) to TRBJ2-5, with 7 bases lining up with TRBD2. Germline V CDR1 and CDR2: LGHDT, YNNKEL (reference sequence). With 0 bases clipped from V and 4 bases from J, the junction kept 14 bases outside the gene matches. The length of the CDR3 is 18 residues. CDR3 sequence: CASSQEYWGGLWRETQYF. As DNA, the CDR3 is TGTGCCAGCAGCCAAGAATATTGGGGGGGGTTATGGCGAGAGACCCAGTACTTC.

CDR3 in amino acids: CASSLRAGGLVYEQYF. The CDR3 bases are TGCGCCAGCAGCTTAAGAGCGGGGGGACTAGTTTACGAGCAGTACTTC. The V call is TRBV5-1, the J call TRBJ2-7; 9 nucleotides align to TRBD2. Losses at the gene ends were 2 bases for V and 4 bases for J; bases not matched to a gene: 10. The germline V gene has CDR1 SGHRS and CDR2 YFSETQ. The CDR3 sequence is 16 residues long.